Reported below is one TCR beta chain. Data came from immunoSEQ multiplex PCR; TCRdb stores just in-frame clones and leaves some out. The sample has around 150,000 clones, more than 80% seen once. The entry originates in a study of T cell responses to AZD1222 COVID-19 vaccine. Per the germline V gene, CDR1 is MDHEN and CDR2 is SYDVKM. The CDR3 loop spans 18 amino acids. Germline trimming cut 4 bases from V and 0 bases from J; bases unmatched to any gene: 7. The sequence derives from an adult in good health. The J gene is TRBJ2-6, the V gene TRBV28; TRBD1 matches 9 bases. This sample comprised peripheral blood, obtained on day 0 of AZD1222 vaccination. CDR3 residues: CASSSRQGVVSGANVLTF. In DNA, the CDR3 is TGTGCCAGCAGTTCCCGACAGGGGGTAGTCTCTGGGGCCAACGTCCTGACTTTC.